This TCR beta chain was sequenced in a study of beta chain features in type 1 diabetes. Notes on this clone: Its antigen is as yet unknown.

Findings and caveats of the study: Across patients, naive, central memory and Treg TCRB repertoires exhibited apparently greater similarity than was observed across healthy donors. All four CD4+ subsets of Type 1 diabetes patients contained TCRB CDR3s that were moderately but significantly shorter.

Expressed TCRB transcripts were sequenced because the entire RNA isolate underwent reverse transcription. Sequenced by immunoSEQ multiplex PCR; TCRdb stores in-frame clones only, minus some. The sample shows 150,000 to 200,000 clones, less than 9.5% of them seen only once. The receptor comes from a woman aged 40 to 55 with type 1 diabetes. The sequencing sample was made of central memory CD4+ T cells from blood.

The CDR3 region has the DNA TGTGCCAGTAGTATTTGGTCGGCGGCAACCCATGAGCAGTTCTTC. It yields the protein CASSIWSAATHEQFF. The rearrangement links TRBV19 to TRBJ2-1; D not resolved. The germline V and J ends were trimmed by 3 bases and 8 bases, with 17 bases remaining between them. Germline V gene data show CDR1 as LNHDA and CDR2 as SQIVND (reference sequence). This CDR3 region has 15 residues.